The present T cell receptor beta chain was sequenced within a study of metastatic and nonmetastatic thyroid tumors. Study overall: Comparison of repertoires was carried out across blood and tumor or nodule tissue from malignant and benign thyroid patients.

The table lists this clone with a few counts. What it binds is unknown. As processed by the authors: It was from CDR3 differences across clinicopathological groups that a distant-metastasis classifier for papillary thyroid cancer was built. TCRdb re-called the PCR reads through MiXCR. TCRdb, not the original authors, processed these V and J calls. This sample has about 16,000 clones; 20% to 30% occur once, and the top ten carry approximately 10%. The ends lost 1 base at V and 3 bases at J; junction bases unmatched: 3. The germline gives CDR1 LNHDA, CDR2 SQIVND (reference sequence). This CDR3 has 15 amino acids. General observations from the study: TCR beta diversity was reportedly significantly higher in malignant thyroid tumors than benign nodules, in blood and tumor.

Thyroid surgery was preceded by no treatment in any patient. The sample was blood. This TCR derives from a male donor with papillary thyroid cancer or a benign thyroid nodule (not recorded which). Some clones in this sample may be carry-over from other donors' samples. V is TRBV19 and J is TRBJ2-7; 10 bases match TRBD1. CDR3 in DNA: TGTGCCAGTAGTATAGGGACAGGGGGGAGCTACGAGCAGTACTTC. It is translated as CASSIGTGGSYEQYF.